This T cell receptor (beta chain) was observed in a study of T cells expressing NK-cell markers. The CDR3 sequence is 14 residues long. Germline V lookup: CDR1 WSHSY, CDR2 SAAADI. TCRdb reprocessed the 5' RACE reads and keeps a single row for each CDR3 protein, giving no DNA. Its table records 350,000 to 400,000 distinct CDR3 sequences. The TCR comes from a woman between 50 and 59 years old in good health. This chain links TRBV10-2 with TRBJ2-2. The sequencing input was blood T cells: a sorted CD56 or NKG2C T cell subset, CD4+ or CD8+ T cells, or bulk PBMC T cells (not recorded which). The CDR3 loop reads CASMPWENTGELFF.